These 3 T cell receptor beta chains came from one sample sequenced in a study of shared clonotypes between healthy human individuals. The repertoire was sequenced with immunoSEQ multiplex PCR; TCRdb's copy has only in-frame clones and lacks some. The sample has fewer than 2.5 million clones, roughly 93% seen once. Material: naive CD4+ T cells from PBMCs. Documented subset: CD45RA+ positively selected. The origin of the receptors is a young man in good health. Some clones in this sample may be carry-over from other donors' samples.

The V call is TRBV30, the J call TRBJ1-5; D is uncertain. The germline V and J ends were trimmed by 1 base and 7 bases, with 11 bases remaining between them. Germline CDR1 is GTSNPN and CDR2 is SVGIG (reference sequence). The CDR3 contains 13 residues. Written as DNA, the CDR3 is TGTGCCTGGAGTGCGGGTTCGGGACAGCCCCAGCATTTT. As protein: CAWSAGSGQPQHF.

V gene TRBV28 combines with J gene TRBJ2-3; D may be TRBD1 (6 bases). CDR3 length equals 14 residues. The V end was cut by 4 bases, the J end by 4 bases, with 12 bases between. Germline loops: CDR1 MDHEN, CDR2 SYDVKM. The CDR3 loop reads CASSSWTDPDTQYF. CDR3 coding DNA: TGTGCCAGCAGTTCTTGGACAGACCCAGATACGCAGTATTTT.

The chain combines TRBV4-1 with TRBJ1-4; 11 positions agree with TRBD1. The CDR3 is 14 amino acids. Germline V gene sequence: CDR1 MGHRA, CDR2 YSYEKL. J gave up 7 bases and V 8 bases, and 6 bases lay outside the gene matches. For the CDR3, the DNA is TGCGCCAGCGGAAAGGGACAGGGGGGTGAAAAACTGTTTTTT. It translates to CASGKGQGGEKLFF.